The rows below give T cell receptor beta chains drawn from one sample of a study of PD-L1 blockade in urothelial cancer. Only in-frame clones appear in the TCRdb table, and some are missing; sequencing was by immunoSEQ multiplex PCR. In the table there are more than 40,000 clones, more than 70% of which are singletons. The specimen was PBMCs, collected around atezolizumab (anti-PD-L1) treatment. These receptors originate from a woman aged 60-70 years with urothelial cancer. Both conserved end residues are part of each CDR3.

>TRBV5-1|15|TRBJ1-6
CASSLGDRINSPLHF
>TRBV18|15|TRBJ2-1
CASSPPWDKYNEQFF
>TRBV2|14|TRBJ2-7
CASSEDANSYEQYF
>TRBV5-1|13|TRBJ2-7
CASSLARPYEQYF
>TRBV6-5|14|TRBJ1-1
CASSYVGGDTEAFF
>TRBV10-3|16|TRBJ2-3
CAISSGLASRRDTQYF
>TRBV5-1|15|TRBJ2-5
CASSRRRGLMETQYF
>TRBV10-2|16|TRBJ2-3
CASSEAAGGPRGTQYF
>TRBV2|14|TRBJ2-7
CASSEGTGAYEQYF
>TRBV27|16|TRBJ2-3
CASRNNQRGDTDTQYF
>TRBV5-6|11|TRBJ2-7
CASSSSYEQYF
>TRBV14|17|TRBJ1-5
CASSQVRLTGGGGPQHF
>TRBV9|14|TRBJ1-1
CASNPGRDRVAAFF
>TRBV7-2|14|TRBJ1-5
CASSLDRGIQPQHF
>TRBV5-6|14|TRBJ1-1
CASRSDRDNTEAFF